This record looks at one T cell receptor beta chain sequence and its context. The data were obtained in a study of blood T cell repertoires in COVID-19. Study summary: The study drew acute and convalescent COVID-19 samples from the United States, Italy and Spain. Sample material is recorded as cDNA or gDNA derived from T cells, B-cell-depleted T cells, or PBMCs.

Trimming shortened V by 5 bases and J by 6 bases, and 13 bases separated the two germline ends. CDR1 and CDR2 from the germline V gene are SQVTM and ANQGSEA. The length of the CDR3 is 12 residues. In the study's own analysis: From reference gene primer amplification, estimates of nucleated cell counts were derived. Method: immunoSEQ multiplex PCR; TCRdb's copy keeps in-frame clones and lacks some. V, J and clone size are those of that table, while D and trimming were read from the DNA. The sample yields fewer than 300,000 clones, approximately 83% seen once. The rearrangement joins TRBV29-1 to TRBJ1-1, with D possibly being TRBD1 (6 bases). Sample: peripheral blood. The TCR comes from a woman in her forties or fifties who had recovered from COVID-19. CDR3: CSVPDSSAEAFF. The CDR3 nucleotides read TGCAGCGTTCCGGACAGTTCGGCTGAAGCTTTCTTT. The variable domain in full, completed from reference TRBV29-1 and TRBJ1-1, reads SAVISQKPSRDICQRGTSLTIQCQVDSQVTMMFWYRQQPGQSLTLIATANQGSEATYESGFVIDKFPISRPNLTFSTLTVSNMSPEDSSIYLCSVPDSSAEAFFGQGTRLTVV.